The 9 T cell receptor beta chains given below trace back to one sample, sequenced in a study of blood T cell repertoires in COVID-19. The method was immunoSEQ multiplex PCR; TCRdb's version includes in-frame clones alone and lacks a portion of them. The data show 90,000 to 130,000 clones, with roughly 85% seen just once and around 16% held by the top ten. The sample comprised peripheral blood. The receptors derive from a woman at least 80 years old with active or convalescent COVID-19.

The chain joins TRBV5-4 to TRBJ2-6, with a tentative D call TRBD2 (5 bases). Looked up from germline, CDR1 is SGHNT and CDR2 is YYREEE (reference sequence). The ends were cut back, 8 bases at V and 0 bases at J, with 9 bases in the middle. The length of the CDR3 is 14 residues. The CDR3 loop is CASSGSSGANVLTF. The CDR3 DNA reads as TGTGCCAGTTCGGGATCCTCTGGGGCCAACGTCCTGACTTTC.

V gene TRBV20-1 combines with J gene TRBJ2-1, with 9 bases identical to TRBD2. The CDR3 has 16 residues. CDR1 and CDR2 from the germline V gene are DFQATT and SNEGSKA (reference sequence). With V trimmed by 3 bases and J by 0 bases, 6 bases remained unmatched. In nucleotides, the CDR3 is TGCAGTGCTAGTACGCTAGCGGGACTCTCCTACAATGAGCAGTTCTTC. It yields the protein CSASTLAGLSYNEQFF.

V usage is TRBV5-1 and J usage is TRBJ1-2; 9 bases are shared with TRBD1. CDR1 and CDR2 from the germline V gene are SGHRS and YFSETQ. The ends lost 4 bases at V and 0 bases at J; junction bases unmatched: 4. The CDR3 sequence is 15 residues long. The CDR3 DNA reads TGCGCCAGCAGCCCTTGGGACAGGGCTAACTATGGCTACACCTTC. This codes for CASSPWDRANYGYTF.

The chain has TRBV27 and TRBJ1-5; D remains unclear. V lost 6 bases, J lost 7 bases, and 16 bases lay in between. This CDR3 has 14 residues. Per the germline V gene, CDR1 is MNHEY and CDR2 is SMNVEV (reference sequence). The DNA for the CDR3 is TGTGCCAGCAGACCTCAGGCGCCGGGGCAGCCCCAGCATTTT. Translation: CASRPQAPGQPQHF.

This clone was detected once. V and J are TRBV5-6 and TRBJ1-3, with 7 bases aligning to TRBD1. From germline, CDR1 is SGHDT and CDR2 YYEEEE. The CDR3 has 15 amino acids. Losses at the gene ends were 3 bases for V and 4 bases for J; bases not matched to a gene: 7. CDR3 nucleotide sequence: TGTGCCAGCAGCTCCCCGACAGGGCCCGGAAACACCATATATTTT. Residues: CASSSPTGPGNTIYF. The variable domain in full, completed from reference TRBV5-6 and TRBJ1-3, reads DAGVTQSPTHLIKTRGQQVTLRCSPKSGHDTVSWYQQALGQGPQFIFQYYEEEERQRGNFPDRFSGHQFPNYSSELNVNALLLGDSALYLCASSSPTGPGNTIYFGEGSWLTVV.

This clone was seen only a few times. The gene calls are TRBV7-2 and TRBJ1-2; no reliable D call. CDR1 and CDR2 from the germline V gene are SGHTA and FQGNSA. The CDR3 runs to 16 residues. Trimming removed 3 bases from V and 2 bases from J, with 16 bases in between. CDR3 coding DNA: TGTGCCAGCAGCTTCCCCGAGGCAGAACCCAACTATGGCTACACCTTC. The encoded protein is CASSFPEAEPNYGYTF. Based on the CDR3 plus reference TRBV7-2 and TRBJ1-2, the full variable domain is GAGVSQSPSNKVTEKGKDVELRCDPISGHTALYWYRQSLGQGLEFLIYFQGNSAPDKSGLPSDRFSAERTGGSVSTLTIQRTQQEDSAVYLCASSFPEAEPNYGYTFGSGTRLTVV.

V is TRBV11-3 and J is TRBJ1-1; D is ambiguous. Trimming pared 5 bases from V and 9 bases from J, leaving 13 bases between. Germline lookup yields CDR1 SGHNT and CDR2 YENEEA. This CDR3 contains 12 residues. The CDR3 is CASSAGETQAFF. CDR3 DNA sequence: TGTGCCAGCAGCGCCGGGGAGACACAAGCTTTCTTT.

The chain couples TRBV5-1 to TRBJ2-2, with 10 bases identical to TRBD2. Per germline, CDR1 SGHRS and CDR2 YFSETQ. Germline trimming cut 3 bases from V and 4 bases from J; bases unmatched to any gene: 9. The CDR3 contains 17 residues. The CDR3 sequence: CASSSPASGRLTGELFF. For the CDR3, the DNA is TGCGCCAGCAGCTCCCCCGCTAGCGGGAGACTCACCGGGGAGCTGTTTTTT.

The chain is built from TRBV3-1 (or the pseudogene TRBV3-2) and TRBJ2-2, with D perhaps TRBD2 (6 bases). V was trimmed by 4 bases and J by 13 bases, leaving 19 bases between them. CDR1 is LGHDT, CDR2 YNNKEL, per germline (reference sequence). This CDR3 region has 14 residues. The CDR3 bases are TGTGCCAGCAGCCCCAGGAGGGCCGCTTTAGGGCTGTTTTTT. Amino acids: CASSPRRAALGLFF.